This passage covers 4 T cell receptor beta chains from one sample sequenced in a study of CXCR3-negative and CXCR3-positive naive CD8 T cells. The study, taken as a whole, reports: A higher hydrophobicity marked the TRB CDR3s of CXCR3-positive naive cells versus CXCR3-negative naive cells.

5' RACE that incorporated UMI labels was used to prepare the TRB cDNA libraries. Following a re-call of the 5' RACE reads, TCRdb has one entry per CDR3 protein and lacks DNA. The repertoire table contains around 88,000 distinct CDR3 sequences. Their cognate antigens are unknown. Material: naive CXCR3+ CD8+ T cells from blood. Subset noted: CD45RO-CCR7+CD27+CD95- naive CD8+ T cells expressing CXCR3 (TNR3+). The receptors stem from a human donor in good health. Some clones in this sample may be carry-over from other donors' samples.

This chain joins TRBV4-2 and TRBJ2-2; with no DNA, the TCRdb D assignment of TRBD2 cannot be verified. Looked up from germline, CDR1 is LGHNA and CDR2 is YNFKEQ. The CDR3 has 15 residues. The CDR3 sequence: CASSQGLAGTGELFF.

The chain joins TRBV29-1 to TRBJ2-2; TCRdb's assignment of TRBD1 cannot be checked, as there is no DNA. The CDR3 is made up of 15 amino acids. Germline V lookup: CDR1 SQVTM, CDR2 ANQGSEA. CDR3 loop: CSVEGSGLNTGELFF.

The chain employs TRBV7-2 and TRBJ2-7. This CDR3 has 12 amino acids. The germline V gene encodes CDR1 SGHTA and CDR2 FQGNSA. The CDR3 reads CASSPDYYEQYF.

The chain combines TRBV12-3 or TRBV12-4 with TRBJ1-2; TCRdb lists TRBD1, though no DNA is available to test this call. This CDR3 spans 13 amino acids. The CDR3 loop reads CASSPRANYGYTF.